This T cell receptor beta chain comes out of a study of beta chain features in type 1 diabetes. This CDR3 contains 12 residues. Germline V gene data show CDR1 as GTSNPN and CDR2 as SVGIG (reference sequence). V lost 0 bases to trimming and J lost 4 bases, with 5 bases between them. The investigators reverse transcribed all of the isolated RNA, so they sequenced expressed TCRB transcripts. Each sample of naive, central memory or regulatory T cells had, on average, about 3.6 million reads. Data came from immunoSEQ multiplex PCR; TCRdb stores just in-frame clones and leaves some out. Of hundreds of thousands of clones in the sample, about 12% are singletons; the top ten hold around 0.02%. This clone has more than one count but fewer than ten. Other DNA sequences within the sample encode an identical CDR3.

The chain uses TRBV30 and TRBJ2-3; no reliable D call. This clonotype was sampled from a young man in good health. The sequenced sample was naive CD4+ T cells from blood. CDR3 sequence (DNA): TGTGCCTGGAGTGTACTTTCAGATACGCAGTATTTT. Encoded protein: CAWSVLSDTQYF.